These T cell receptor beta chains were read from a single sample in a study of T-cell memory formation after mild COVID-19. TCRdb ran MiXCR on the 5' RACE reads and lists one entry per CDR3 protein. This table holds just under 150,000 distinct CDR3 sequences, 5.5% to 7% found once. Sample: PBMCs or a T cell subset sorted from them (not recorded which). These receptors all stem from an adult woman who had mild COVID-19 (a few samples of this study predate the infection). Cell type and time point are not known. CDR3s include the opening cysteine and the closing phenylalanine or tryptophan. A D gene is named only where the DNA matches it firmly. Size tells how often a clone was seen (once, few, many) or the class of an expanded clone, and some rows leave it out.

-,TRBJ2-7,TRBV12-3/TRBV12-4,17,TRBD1,TGTGCCAGCAGTCCCGGACAGGGGGTAACAAACCTCTACGAGCAGTACTTC,CASSPGQGVTNLYEQYF
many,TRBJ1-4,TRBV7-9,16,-,TGTGCCAGCAGCTTGGGATCGGGGGGCACTAATGAAAAACTGTTTTTT,CASSLGSGGTNEKLFF
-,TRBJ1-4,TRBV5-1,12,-,TGCGCCAGCAGCTTTCCCGGGGAGCAACTGTTTTTT,CASSFPGEQLFF
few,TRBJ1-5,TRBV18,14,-,TGTGCCAGCTCACCACCGGGGGGGGGTCAGCCCCAGCATTTT,CASSPPGGGQPQHF
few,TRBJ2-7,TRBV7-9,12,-,TGTGCCAGCAGCCGAGGGGAAGGCGAGCAGTACTTC,CASSRGEGEQYF
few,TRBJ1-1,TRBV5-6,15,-,TGTGCCAGCAGCCTTAGGGGGGGGGCCCACACTGAAGCTTTCTTT,CASSLRGGAHTEAFF
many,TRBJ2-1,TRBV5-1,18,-,TGCGCCAGCAGTCGGACGCGCCATAGCTTTAGCTCCTACAATGAGCAGTTCTTC,CASSRTRHSFSSYNEQFF
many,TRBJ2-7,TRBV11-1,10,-,TGTGCCAGCACCTCCCTCGAGCAGTACTTC,CASTSLEQYF
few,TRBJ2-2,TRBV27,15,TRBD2,TGTGCCAGCAGCCCCCAAGCGGGGGGGAACGGGGAGCTGTTTTTT,CASSPQAGGNGELFF
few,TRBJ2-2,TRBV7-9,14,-,TGTGCCAGCACCCACCCCAATCGCACCGGGGAGCTGTTTTTT,CASTHPNRTGELFF
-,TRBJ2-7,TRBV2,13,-,TGTGCCAGTCGACAGGCTGGGTCCTACGAGCAGTACTTC,CASRQAGSYEQYF
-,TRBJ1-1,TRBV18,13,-,TGTGCCAGCTCACCACCCGGCACCCCCGAAGCTTTCTTT,CASSPPGTPEAFF
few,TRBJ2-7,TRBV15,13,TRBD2,TGTGCCACCAGGACTAGCGGGGTTTCCGAGCAGTACTTC,CATRTSGVSEQYF
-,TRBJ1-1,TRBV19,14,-,TGTGCCAGTAGTACCATCGGGACCCCCGTTGAAGCTTTCTTT,CASSTIGTPVEAFF
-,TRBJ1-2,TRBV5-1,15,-,TGCGCCAGCACCAAATCCCCAAGCGACCGCTATGGCTACACCTTC,CASTKSPSDRYGYTF
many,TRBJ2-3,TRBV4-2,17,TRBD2,TGTGCCAGCAGCCGAGAGGCTAGCGGGAGGGCCACAGATACGCAGTATTTT,CASSREASGRATDTQYF
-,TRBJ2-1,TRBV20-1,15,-,TGCAGTGCTAGAGATGGGCAGGATCTCCGCGATGAGCAGTTCTTC,CSARDGQDLRDEQFF
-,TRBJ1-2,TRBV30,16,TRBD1,TGTGCCTGGAGTACGACAGGGAATAGGCCTAACTATGGCTACACCTTC,CAWSTTGNRPNYGYTF
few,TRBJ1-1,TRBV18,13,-,TGTGCCAGCTCACCACAAAGGAACACTGAAGCTTTCTTT,CASSPQRNTEAFF
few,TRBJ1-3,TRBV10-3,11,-,TGTGCCATCAGTGCCGGAAACACCATATATTTT,CAISAGNTIYF
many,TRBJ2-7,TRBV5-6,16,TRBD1,TGTGCCAGCAGCTTGTTGCTGACAGGGGGCGAATACGAGCAGTACTTC,CASSLLLTGGEYEQYF
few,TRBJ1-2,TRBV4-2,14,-,TGTGCCAGCAGCCAAGATGGGCGGACCTATGGCTACACCTTC,CASSQDGRTYGYTF
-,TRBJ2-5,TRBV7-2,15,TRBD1,TGTGCCAGCAGTCCCGACAGGGCCAGGCAAGAGACCCAGTACTTC,CASSPDRARQETQYF
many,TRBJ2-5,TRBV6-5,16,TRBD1,TGTGCCAGCAGTTGGGGGGACAGGAGAATTCAAGAGACCCAGTACTTC,CASSWGDRRIQETQYF
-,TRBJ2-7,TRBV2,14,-,TGTGCCAGCAGTGAGGACGGGAGCATCTACGAGCAGTACTTC,CASSEDGSIYEQYF
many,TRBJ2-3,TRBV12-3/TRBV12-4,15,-,TGTGCCAGCACCCCGGCCGGACAAGGCACAGATACGCAGTATTTT,CASTPAGQGTDTQYF
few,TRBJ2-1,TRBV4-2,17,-,TGTGCCAGCAGCCAAGGAAGGGTGGGGAGCTCCTACAATGAGCAGTTCTTC,CASSQGRVGSSYNEQFF
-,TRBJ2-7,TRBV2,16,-,TGTGCCAGCAGCCGTCAGTTTAGGGGGAGCTCCTACGAGCAGTACTTC,CASSRQFRGSSYEQYF
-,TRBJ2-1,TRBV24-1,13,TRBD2,TGTGCCACCAGAACCGGGACTAGCAATGAGCAGTTCTTC,CATRTGTSNEQFF
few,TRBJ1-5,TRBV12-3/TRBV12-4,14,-,TGTGCCAGCAGTATCCAGACACGCAATCAGCCCCAGCATTTT,CASSIQTRNQPQHF
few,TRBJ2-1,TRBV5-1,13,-,TGCGCCAGCAGGTCTGTGTTGACAGTTCAGCAGTTCTTC,CASRSVLTVQQFF
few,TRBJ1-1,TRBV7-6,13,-,TGTGCCAGCAGCTTTGCAGGGCTCACTGAAGCTTTCTTT,CASSFAGLTEAFF
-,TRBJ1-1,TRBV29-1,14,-,TGCAGCGTTGAAAGGCATTCCATTAACACTGAAGCTTTCTTT,CSVERHSINTEAFF
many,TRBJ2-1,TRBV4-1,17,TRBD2,TGCGCCAGCAGCCAAGTCGGGGCGGGGGGGCACTTCAATGAGCAGTTCTTC,CASSQVGAGGHFNEQFF
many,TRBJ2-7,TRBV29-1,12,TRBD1,TGCAGCGTCGGACAGGGTCAAGGCGAGCAGTACTTC,CSVGQGQGEQYF
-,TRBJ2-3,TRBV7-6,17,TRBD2,TGTGCCAGCAGCATGACTAGCGGCCGTGCTAGCACAGATACGCAGTATTTT,CASSMTSGRASTDTQYF
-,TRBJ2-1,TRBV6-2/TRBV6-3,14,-,TGTGCCAGCAGCCAGACTACTATTGGGCATGAGCAGTTCTTC,CASSQTTIGHEQFF
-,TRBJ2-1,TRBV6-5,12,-,TGTGCCAGCAGTTCCACTAGGAATGAGCAGTTCTTC,CASSSTRNEQFF
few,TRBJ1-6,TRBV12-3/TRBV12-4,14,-,TGTGCCAGCAGTTGGGGTTTCGATAATTCACCCCTCCACTTT,CASSWGFDNSPLHF
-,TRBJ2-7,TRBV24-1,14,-,TGTGCCACCAGTGATCCTCCGAGGGTATACGAGCAGTACTTC,CATSDPPRVYEQYF
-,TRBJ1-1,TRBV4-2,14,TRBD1,TGTGCCAGCACCCTAGGGACAGGGAACACTGAAGCTTTCTTT,CASTLGTGNTEAFF
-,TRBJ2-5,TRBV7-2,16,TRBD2,TGTGCCAGCAGTCTAGTCCCTACTAGCGGGAGAGAGACCCAGTACTTC,CASSLVPTSGRETQYF
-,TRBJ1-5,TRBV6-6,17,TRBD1,TGTGCCAGCCAGACAGGGGGCGCGCGGGGGGTCTCTCAGCCCCAGCATTTT,CASQTGGARGVSQPQHF
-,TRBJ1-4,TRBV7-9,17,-,TGTGCCAGCAGCTTTGGGACTGCAGTTGCAACTAATGAAAAACTGTTTTTT,CASSFGTAVATNEKLFF
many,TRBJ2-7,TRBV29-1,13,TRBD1,TGCAGCGTGCAGGACAGGTCGAACTACGAGCAGTACTTC,CSVQDRSNYEQYF
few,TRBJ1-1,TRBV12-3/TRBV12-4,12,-,TGTGCCAGCAGCTCCGGGACCCCTAAGGCTTTCTTT,CASSSGTPKAFF
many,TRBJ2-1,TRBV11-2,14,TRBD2,TGTGCCAGCAGCTTACTTCGGGGGGACAATGAGCAGTTCTTC,CASSLLRGDNEQFF
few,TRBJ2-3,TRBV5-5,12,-,TGTGCCAGCAGCCATTCACCAGATACGCAGTATTTT,CASSHSPDTQYF
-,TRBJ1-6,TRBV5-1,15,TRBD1,TGCGCCAGCAGCCTTCGGACAGGTCTCCCTAAATCCCTCCACTTT,CASSLRTGLPKSLHF
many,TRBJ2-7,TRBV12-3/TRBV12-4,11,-,TGTGCCAGCACGGGGCGCTACGAGCAGTACTTC,CASTGRYEQYF
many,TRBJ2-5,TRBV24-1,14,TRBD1,TGTGCCACCAGTGATGGACAGGGCTGGGAGACCCAGTACTTC,CATSDGQGWETQYF